The 15 T cell receptor beta chains listed next were all sequenced from one sample in a study of CD8+ T cells in alopecia areata. RNA extraction was followed by reverse transcription into cDNA, which acted as the sequencing template. Repertoires were generated with immunoSEQ multiplex PCR, while TCRdb's copy carries only in-frame clones and drops some. The profile covers about 120,000 clones, none occurring a single time. Sequencing input: lesional skin. The receptors derive from a C3H/HeJ mouse with alopecia areata. The strain is characterized by the MHC haplotype H2-k.

As for this clone: The gene names here belong to mouse. The CDR3 end lies 4 residues beyond the end of the read and is filled in from the germline J gene. This chain joins TRBV13-1 and TRBJ2-7; 7 nucleotides line up with TRBD2. The CDR3 extends over 13 amino acids. Germline CDR1 reads NSHNY; CDR2 reads SYGAGN. CDR3 DNA (partial): TGTGCCAGCAGTGACCTGGGGGTTTAT. This codes for CASSDLGVY. The whole CDR3 is CASSDLGVYEQYF.

This clone was found a few times. Gene names are the mouse ones. The DNA ends 4 residues before the CDR3 does, and the rest of the CDR3 is filled in from the germline J gene. The chain couples TRBV13-3 to TRBJ1-2; D gene unclear. The CDR3 extends over 12 amino acids. The V gene's germline CDR1 is NNHDY and CDR2 SYVADS. The chain's CDR3 is CASSEVGSDYTF. Incomplete CDR3 DNA: TGTGCCAGCAGTGAAGTGGGGAGC.

Regarding this clone: Germline and genes: mouse. The observed sequence ends 4 residues before the CDR3 terminus, with the missing tail filled in from the germline J gene. This chain connects TRBV1 to TRBJ1-2; D unresolved. The germline CDR1 and CDR2 sequences are NSQYPW and LRSPGD (reference sequence). This CDR3 spans 13 amino acids. CDR3 sequence reads: CTCSAAGEADYTF. The CDR3 bases that were read are TGCACCTGCAGTGCAGCTGGGGAAGCC.

As concerns this clone: Mouse gene names and germline throughout. The CDR3 goes on 4 residues after the read ends, and that part is filled in from the germline J gene. The genes are TRBV13-1 and TRBJ2-1; 8 bases align to TRBD1. J was trimmed by 2 bases and V by 5 bases; bases with no gene match: 3. The CDR3 is made up of 14 amino acids. CDR1 is NSHNY, CDR2 SYGAGN, per germline. CDR3 amino acids: CASRPGQDYAEQFF. Partial CDR3 DNA: TGTGCCAGCAGACCGGGACAGGACTATGCT.

About this clone itself: The genes and germline here are from mouse. The sequenced fragment ends 4 residues before the CDR3 boundary, so the rest is inferred from the germline J gene. This chain joins TRBV19 and TRBJ2-7, with TRBD2 matching 9 bases. Germline V gene sequence: CDR1 FNHDT, CDR2 SITEND (reference sequence). V lost 3 bases, J lost 0 bases, and 4 bases stayed unmatched. The length of the CDR3 is 15 residues. The CDR3 DNA, read in part, is TGTGCCAGCAGTAACCTGGGGGGGTCCTCCTAT. It codes for CASSNLGGSSY. The complete CDR3 sequence is CASSNLGGSSYEQYF.

On this clone: Gene names follow the mouse nomenclature. The read gets to within 4 residues of the CDR3 end, and the germline J gene fills in the rest. The chain couples TRBV31 to TRBJ2-2, with 8 bases identical to TRBD2. The germline gives CDR1 GKSSPN, CDR2 SITVG. The CDR3 contains 16 residues. The junction had 9 bases not matched to a gene; V was cut back by 0 bases and J by 6 bases. This chain's CDR3 is CAWSLTGGPRAGQLYF. The DNA read from the CDR3 is TGTGCCTGGAGTCTAACTGGGGGCCCAAGGGCCGGG.

In the case of this clone: The genes are named according to mouse. The read terminates 4 residues ahead of where the CDR3 ends, so the germline J gene completes it. The chain links TRBV1 to TRBJ2-3; 7 bases map to TRBD2. The CDR3 is 15 amino acids. V was clipped by 4 bases and J by 0 bases; unmatched bases: 4. Per the germline V gene, CDR1 is NSQYPW and CDR2 is LRSPGD (reference sequence). The CDR3 protein is CTCSEGLSSAETLYF. The CDR3 bases that were read are TGCACCTGCAGTGAGGGACTGAGTAGTGCAGAA. The entire variable domain, with the rest obtained from reference TRBV1 and TRBJ2-3, is as follows: VTLLEQNPRWRLVPRGQAVNLRCILKNSQYPWMSWYQQDLQKQLQWLFTLRSPGDKEVKSLPGADYLATRVTDTELRLQVANMSQGRTLYCTCSEGLSSAETLYFGSGTRLTVL.

About this clone itself: The germline and genes are mouse ones. From the germline J gene comes the end of the CDR3, since the read stops 4 residues before it. This chain connects TRBV13-3 to TRBJ1-1; 9 bases line up with TRBD1. V was pared by 5 bases and J by 4 bases, with 6 bases of the junction left unmatched. The CDR3 contains 14 residues. The germline V gene has CDR1 NNHDY and CDR2 SYVADS. The CDR3 reads CASRRTGAATEVFF. The part of the CDR3 DNA that was read is TGTGCCAGCAGGAGGACAGGGGCGGCCACA.

For this clone: The gene symbols are mouse symbols. The read stops 4 residues short of the end of the CDR3; the missing end is completed from the germline J gene. The V and J genes are TRBV1 and TRBJ2-7, with 9 nucleotides matching TRBD2. The CDR3 is 15 amino acids. CDR1 is NSQYPW, CDR2 LRSPGD, per germline (reference sequence). V gave up 0 bases and J gave up 3 bases; unmatched junction bases: 3. The CDR3 here is CTCSAEDWGLYEQYF. The DNA read from the CDR3 is TGCACCTGCAGTGCAGAGGACTGGGGCCTCTAT.

This clone was detected a few times. Any gene name here is a mouse gene name. The read ends 4 residues shy of where the CDR3 ends; the end is completed using the germline J gene. J is TRBJ1-4 and V is TRBV13-3; weak D call: TRBD1 (6 bases). The CDR3 sequence is 16 residues long. Trimming took 0 bases from V and 0 from J, leaving 9 bases between them. Germline CDR1 and CDR2: NNHDY and SYVADS. This chain's CDR3 is CASSDEGQFSNERLFF. Partial CDR3 DNA: TGTGCCAGCAGTGATGAGGGACAATTTTCCAACGAA.

The table lists this clone with a few counts. Genes here carry mouse names. The missing CDR3 end, 4 residues past where the read stops, is filled in from the germline J gene. The V and J genes are TRBV17 and TRBJ2-3; 7 positions agree with TRBD2. The CDR3 spans 15 residues. The germline V gene encodes CDR1 MNHDT and CDR2 YYDKIL. V shed 6 bases and J 1 base; nucleotides not matched to a gene: 7. CDR3 amino acids: CASRFLGEGAETLYF. The part of the CDR3 DNA that was read is TGTGCTAGCAGATTCCTGGGGGAGGGTGCAGAA.

Comment on this clone: Gene names follow the mouse nomenclature. Coverage ceases 4 residues before the CDR3 finishes, and the germline J gene fills in the end. The V gene is TRBV13-1, the J gene TRBJ1-1, with TRBD1 as a possible D gene (5 bases). Germline CDR1 reads NSHNY; CDR2 reads SYGAGN. The CDR3 is 12 amino acids. Trimming pared 3 bases from V and 4 bases from J, leaving 7 bases between. The CDR3 here is CASSVRATEVFF. CDR3 bases read: TGTGCCAGCAGTGTCAGGGCCACA.

As regards this clone: All gene names here are mouse names. The read ends 4 residues shy of where the CDR3 ends; the end is completed using the germline J gene. This chain uses TRBV19 with TRBJ2-5, with a weak D call TRBD2 (6 bases). V lost 3 bases, J lost 0 bases, and 8 bases lay in between. Per the germline V gene, CDR1 is FNHDT and CDR2 is SITEND (reference sequence). The CDR3 loop spans 14 amino acids. CDR3 DNA (partial): TGTGCCAGCAGTAGAACTGGGAACCAAGAC. Its protein product is CASSRTGNQD. The entire CDR3 sequence reads CASSRTGNQDTQYF.

This clone occurred a few times. A read error is possible here, since a much larger clone lies one base away. Gene labels here are mouse ones. Read data end 4 residues before the CDR3 end; the end is taken from the germline J gene. This chain links TRBV14 with TRBJ1-4; 7 bases line up with TRBD1. This CDR3 contains 13 residues. J was trimmed by 4 bases and V by 5 bases; bases with no gene match: 2. Per the germline V gene, CDR1 is SGHDT and CDR2 is FRDEAV. The part of the CDR3 DNA that was read is TGTGCCAGCAGACAGGGGTTCAACGAA. Protein sequence: CASRQGFNE. The complete CDR3 protein is CASRQGFNERLFF.

A remark on this clone: Gene names follow the mouse nomenclature. The read comes to an end 4 residues before the CDR3 does, leaving the germline J gene to fill in the end. The chain uses TRBV1 and TRBJ1-4; 7 bases map to TRBD1. Germline CDR1 is NSQYPW and CDR2 is LRSPGD (reference sequence). This CDR3 region has 15 residues. The junction had 5 bases not matched to a gene; V was cut back by 2 bases and J by 5 bases. The CDR3: CTCSAPGGRNERLFF. The CDR3 DNA, read in part, is TGCACCTGCAGTGCACCAGGGGGGAGAAACGAA.